The T cell receptor beta chain described here comes from a study of blood T cells in healthy people across ages. Study-level findings and limits: Nothing was known about donor CMV status, and this possibly confounded expanded clonotype changes.

With respect to this clonotype: Its target is unknown.

The study recruited healthy Caucasian donors from Russia who were aged about 6 to 95. It was with a sample-barcoded 5' primer and a J-beta primer mix that a second PCR of about 7 to 12 cycles was run. Each cDNA molecule was tagged by a template-switch adaptor with 12 random nucleotides. Using its own MiXCR run on the 5' RACE reads, TCRdb lists one record per CDR3 protein. Of 1.5 million to 2 million distinct CDR3 sequences in the sample, 28% were seen once. CDR1 and CDR2 from the germline V gene are DFQATT and SNEGSKA (reference sequence). The CDR3 totals 16 residues. The V gene lost 0 bases and the J gene lost 4 bases, with 17 bases spanning the gap.

The material sequenced was blood. This TCR came from a woman in her twenties or thirties in good health. V and J are TRBV20-1 and TRBJ2-3; perhaps TRBD2 as D (6 bases). The CDR3 loop is CSARDRESTDPDTQYF. CDR3 bases: TGCAGTGCTAGAGATCGGGAGTCCACGGACCCAGATACGCAGTATTTT.